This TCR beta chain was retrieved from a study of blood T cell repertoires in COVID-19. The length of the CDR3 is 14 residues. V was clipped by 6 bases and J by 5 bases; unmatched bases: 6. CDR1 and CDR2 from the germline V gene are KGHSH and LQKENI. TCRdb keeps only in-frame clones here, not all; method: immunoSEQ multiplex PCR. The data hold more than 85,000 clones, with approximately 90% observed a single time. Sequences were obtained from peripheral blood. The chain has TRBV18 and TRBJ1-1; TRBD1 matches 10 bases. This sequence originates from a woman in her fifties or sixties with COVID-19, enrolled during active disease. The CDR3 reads CASSQTGGWTEAFF. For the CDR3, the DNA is TGTGCCAGCTCGCAGACAGGGGGCTGGACTGAAGCTTTCTTT. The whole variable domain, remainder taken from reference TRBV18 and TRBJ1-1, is NAGVMQNPRHLVRRRGQEARLRCSPMKGHSHVYWYRQLPEEGLKFMVYLQKENIIDESGMPKERFSAEFPKEGPSILRIQQVVRGDSAAYFCASSQTGGWTEAFFGQGTRLTVV.